This entry features one TCR beta chain sequence. Its antigen remains unidentified. The CDR3 totals 17 residues. Germline lookup yields CDR1 SNHLY and CDR2 FYNNEI. J was trimmed by 6 bases and V by 4 bases; bases with no gene match: 14. A multiplex PCR was run with 60 Vbeta primers and 13 Jbeta primers. Produced via immunoSEQ multiplex PCR; TCRdb's table is partial and in-frame only. The sample has about 110,000 clones; 75% are singletons. This sample was included in a study of cytomegalovirus exposure and HLA in healthy donors. General study findings and limits: Through in vitro validation, a few CMV-associated chains were shown to be specific for CMV antigens. Researchers catalogued 164 TCR beta chains as cytomegalovirus-associated.

The sequenced material came from PBMCs. The chain combines TRBV2 with TRBJ2-2; 7 nucleotides agree with TRBD2. The source is a male donor in good health and CMV-seropositive. For the CDR3, the DNA is TGTGCCAGCAGTGCACCGGGAGGTCGGAATGACGCCGGGGAGCTGTTTTTT. Protein: CASSAPGGRNDAGELFF.